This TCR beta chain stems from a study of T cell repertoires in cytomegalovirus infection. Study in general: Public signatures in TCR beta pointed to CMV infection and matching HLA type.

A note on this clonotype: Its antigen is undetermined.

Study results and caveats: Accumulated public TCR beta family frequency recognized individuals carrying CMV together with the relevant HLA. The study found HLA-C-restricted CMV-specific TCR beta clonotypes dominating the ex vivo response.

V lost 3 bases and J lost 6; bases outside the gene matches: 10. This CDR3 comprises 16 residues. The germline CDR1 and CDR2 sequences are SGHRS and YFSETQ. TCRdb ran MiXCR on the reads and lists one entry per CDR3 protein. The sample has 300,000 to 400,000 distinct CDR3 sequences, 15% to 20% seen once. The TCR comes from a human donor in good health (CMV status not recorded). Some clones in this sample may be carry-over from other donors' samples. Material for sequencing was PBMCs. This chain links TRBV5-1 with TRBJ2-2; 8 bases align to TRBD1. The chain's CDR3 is CASSSLQGEKAGELFF. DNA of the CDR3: TGCGCCAGCAGCTCTCTACAGGGGGAGAAAGCCGGGGAGCTGTTTTTT.